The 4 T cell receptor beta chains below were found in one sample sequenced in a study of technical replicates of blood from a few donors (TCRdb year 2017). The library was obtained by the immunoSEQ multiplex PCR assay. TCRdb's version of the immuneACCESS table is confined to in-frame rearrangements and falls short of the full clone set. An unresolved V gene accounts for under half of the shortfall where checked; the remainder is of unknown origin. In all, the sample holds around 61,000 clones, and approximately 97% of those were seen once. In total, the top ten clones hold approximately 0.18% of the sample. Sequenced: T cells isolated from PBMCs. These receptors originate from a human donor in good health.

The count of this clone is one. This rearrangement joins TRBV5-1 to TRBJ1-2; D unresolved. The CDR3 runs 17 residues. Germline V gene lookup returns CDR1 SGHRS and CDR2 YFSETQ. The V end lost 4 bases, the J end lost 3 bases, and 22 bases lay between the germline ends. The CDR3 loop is CASSPGAGLSLDYGYTF. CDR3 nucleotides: TGCGCCAGCAGCCCGGGAGCAGGTCTGAGTCTTGACTATGGCTACACCTTC.

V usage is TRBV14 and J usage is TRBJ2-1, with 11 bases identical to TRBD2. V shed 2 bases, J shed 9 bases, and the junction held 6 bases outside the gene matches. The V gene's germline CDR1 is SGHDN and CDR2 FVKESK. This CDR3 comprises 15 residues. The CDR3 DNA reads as TGTGCCAGCAGCCAAACTAGCGGGAGTTTCACTGAGCAGTTCTTC. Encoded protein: CASSQTSGSFTEQFF.

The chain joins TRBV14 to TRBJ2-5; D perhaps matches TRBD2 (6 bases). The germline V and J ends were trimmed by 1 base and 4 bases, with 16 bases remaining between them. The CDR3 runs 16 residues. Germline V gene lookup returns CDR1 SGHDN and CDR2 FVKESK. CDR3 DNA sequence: TGTGCCAGCAGCCAAGGATTTAAGCGGGTGGCAGAGACCCAGTACTTC. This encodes CASSQGFKRVAETQYF.

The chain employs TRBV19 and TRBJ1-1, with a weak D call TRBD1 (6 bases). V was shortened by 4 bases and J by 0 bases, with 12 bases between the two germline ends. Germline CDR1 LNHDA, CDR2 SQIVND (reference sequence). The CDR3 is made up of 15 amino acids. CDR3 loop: CASSTLTGLNTEAFF. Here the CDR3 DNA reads TGTGCCAGTAGTACGCTGACAGGCCTGAACACTGAAGCTTTCTTT.